The entry below gives a single TCR beta chain sequence along with its context. Assay used: immunoSEQ multiplex PCR; TCRdb lists only in-frame clones, some missing. The sample consists of roughly 28,000 clones, 93% of them appearing once. The record originates from a study of T cells in tuberculosis. The trim removed 0 bases at V and 2 bases at J, leaving 7 bases unmatched. The CDR3 loop spans 16 amino acids. Germline assignment: CDR1 LNHNV and CDR2 YYDKDF (reference sequence). The TCR originated in a donor aged 10-29 years with latent tuberculosis or without tuberculosis infection. Sequencing used PBMCs. The V and J genes are TRBV15 and TRBJ2-7; TRBD2 agrees at 7 bases. For the CDR3, the DNA is TGTGCCACCAGCAGAGATCTGGCTAGCGGCCCCTACGAGCAGTACTTC. Translated: CATSRDLASGPYEQYF.